Listed here is a single TCR beta chain. This sample was included in a study of CDR3 diversity in severe acne. The CDR3 totals 16 residues. The V end was cut by 1 base, the J end by 0 bases, with 9 bases between. From germline, CDR1 is MGHRA and CDR2 YSYEKL. TCRdb redid the calling of the PCR reads with MiXCR, one entry per CDR3 protein. The data show more than 70,000 distinct CDR3 sequences, under 55% seen once. The source of this sequence is a male donor with severe acne vulgaris. Sequencing was performed on blood. The chain uses TRBV4-1 and TRBJ1-4; D is ambiguous. The DNA of the CDR3 is TGCGCCAGCAGCCAAGGACACAGATCAACTAATGAAAAACTGTTTTTT. This sequence encodes CASSQGHRSTNEKLFF.